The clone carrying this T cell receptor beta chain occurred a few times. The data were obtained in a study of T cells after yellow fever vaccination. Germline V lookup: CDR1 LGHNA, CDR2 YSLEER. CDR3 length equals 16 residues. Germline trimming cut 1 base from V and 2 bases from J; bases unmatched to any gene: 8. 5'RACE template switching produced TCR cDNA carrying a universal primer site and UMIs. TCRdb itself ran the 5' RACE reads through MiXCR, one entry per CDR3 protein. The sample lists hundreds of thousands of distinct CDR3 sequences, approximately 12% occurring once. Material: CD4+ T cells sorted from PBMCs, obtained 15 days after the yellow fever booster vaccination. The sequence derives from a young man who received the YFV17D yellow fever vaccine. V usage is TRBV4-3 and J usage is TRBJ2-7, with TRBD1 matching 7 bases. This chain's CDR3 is CASSQAAGTETYEQYF. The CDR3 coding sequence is TGCGCCAGCAGCCAAGCAGCCGGGACAGAAACCTACGAGCAGTACTTC.